The source of this T cell receptor beta chain is a study of T cells after yellow fever vaccination. Study information: Fractions with few cells were prepared using SMART-Seq v4 Ultra Low Input.

This clonotype has a handful of counts. Its antigen is unknown. Notes on the study in general: Subsequent to the booster, the majority of primary-vaccination clones reappeared (roughly 96% CD4, approximately 90% CD8). Some clonotypes, a small share, were shared between CD4 and CD8 compartments.

The CDR3 extends over 14 amino acids. Germline CDR1 SQVTM, CDR2 ANQGSEA. The ends lost 3 bases at V and 7 bases at J; junction bases unmatched: 9. From the 5' RACE reads, TCRdb called clonotypes with MiXCR, one entry per CDR3 protein. Among 250,000 to 350,000 distinct CDR3 sequences listed, 3.5% to 5% were seen once. The sample here was PBMCs, taken 15 days after the yellow fever booster vaccination. This receptor was taken from a man younger than 35 who received the YFV17D yellow fever vaccine. The rearrangement uses TRBV29-1 and TRBJ2-5; the match to TRBD2 covers 9 bases. The CDR3 loop is CSVDKRGAPGTQYF. CDR3 coding DNA: TGCAGCGTTGATAAGCGGGGGGCCCCAGGGACCCAGTACTTC.